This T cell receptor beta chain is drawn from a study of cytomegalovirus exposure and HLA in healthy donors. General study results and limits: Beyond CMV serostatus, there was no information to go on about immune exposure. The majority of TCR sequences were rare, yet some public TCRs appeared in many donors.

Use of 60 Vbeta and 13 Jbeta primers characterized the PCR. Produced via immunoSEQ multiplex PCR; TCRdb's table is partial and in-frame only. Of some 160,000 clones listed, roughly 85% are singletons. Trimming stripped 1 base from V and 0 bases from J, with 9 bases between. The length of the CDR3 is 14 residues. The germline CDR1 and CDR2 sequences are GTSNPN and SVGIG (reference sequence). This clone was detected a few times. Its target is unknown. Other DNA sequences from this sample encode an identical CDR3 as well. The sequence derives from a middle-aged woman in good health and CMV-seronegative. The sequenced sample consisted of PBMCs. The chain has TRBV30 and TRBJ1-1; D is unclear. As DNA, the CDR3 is TGTGCCTGGAGTGCGGGTCAGTTGAACACTGAAGCTTTCTTT. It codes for CAWSAGQLNTEAFF. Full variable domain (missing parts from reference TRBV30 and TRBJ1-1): SQTIHQWPATLVQPVGSPLSLECTVEGTSNPNLYWYRQAAGRGLQLLFYSVGIGQISSEVPQNLSASRPQDRQFILSSKKLLLSDSGFYLCAWSAGQLNTEAFFGQGTRLTVV.